Below are 15 T cell receptor beta chains sequenced from a single sample in a study of control samples from healthy donors and cancer patients. The protocol was immunoSEQ multiplex PCR, while the TCRdb copy is restricted to in-frame clones and leaves out a portion. The sample holds over 150,000 clones, nearly 90% seen once. Sequenced material: blood. The receptors derive from a woman in her forties or fifties in good health.

This chain connects TRBV19 to TRBJ2-1, with a weak D call TRBD1 (5 bases). The CDR3 loop spans 13 amino acids. Germline V gene lookup returns CDR1 LNHDA and CDR2 SQIVND (reference sequence). Trimming shortened V by 4 bases and J by 12 bases, and 16 bases separated the two germline ends. CDR3 amino acids: CASSTSFPQGQFF. Written as DNA, the CDR3 is TGTGCCAGTAGTACATCGTTCCCTCAGGGGCAGTTCTTC. The whole variable domain, filled in from reference TRBV19 and TRBJ2-1, reads DGGITQSPKYLFRKEGQNVTLSCEQNLNHDAMYWYRQDPGQGLRLIYYSQIVNDFQKGDIAEGYSVSREKKESFPLTVTSAQKNPTAFYLCASSTSFPQGQFFGPGTRLTVL.

The chain joins TRBV4-1 to TRBJ2-1; a possible D gene is TRBD2 (6 bases). V was pared by 8 bases and J by 7 bases, with 18 bases between. Germline CDR1 and CDR2: MGHRA and YSYEKL. This CDR3 spans 14 amino acids. DNA for the CDR3: TGCGCCAGCCGGAGCGAGCGGAGGGCTAATGAGCAGTTCTTC. Encoded protein: CASRSERRANEQFF.

The chain has TRBV5-1 and TRBJ2-1; D is perhaps TRBD1 or TRBD2 (6 bases each). In germline, CDR1 is SGHRS, CDR2 YFSETQ. Trimming left V 0 bases short and J 8 bases short, with 15 bases between. The CDR3 loop spans 15 amino acids. CDR3 in DNA: TGCGCCAGCAGCTTGGGTTCGGGGGCGCGGGATGAGCAGTTCTTC. Amino acids: CASSLGSGARDEQFF.

The CDR3 region is CASSWGTPDNSPLHF. The DNA of the CDR3 is TGCGCCAGCAGCTGGGGGACGCCCGATAATTCACCCCTCCACTTT. The rearrangement links TRBV5-1 to TRBJ1-6, with D tentatively TRBD1 (5 bases). There are 15 residues in the CDR3. Germline CDR1 SGHRS, CDR2 YFSETQ. Trimming pared 3 bases from V and 5 bases from J, leaving 12 bases between.

The genes are TRBV30 and TRBJ1-2, with a possible D match to TRBD1 (5 bases). This CDR3 contains 14 residues. Germline V CDR1 and CDR2: GTSNPN, SVGIG (reference sequence). The V end was cut by 0 bases, the J end by 5 bases, with 13 bases between. CDR3 DNA: TGTGCCTGGAGTGTATTTGGGACCCCGTATGGCTACACCTTC. This codes for CAWSVFGTPYGYTF.

The chain couples TRBV6-5 to TRBJ2-2; 8 bases align to TRBD1. CDR1 is MNHEY, CDR2 SVGAGI, per germline. The CDR3 is made up of 15 amino acids. V shed 2 bases and J 4 bases; nucleotides not matched to a gene: 3. CDR3 region: CASSYLTGVTGELFF. CDR3 DNA: TGTGCCAGCAGTTACCTGACAGGGGTCACCGGGGAGCTGTTTTTT.

The CDR3 loop is CASSYAAYSNQPQHF. CDR3 coding DNA: TGTGCCAGCAGTTACGCGGCTTATAGCAATCAGCCCCAGCATTTT. This rearrangement joins TRBV6-2 or TRBV6-3 to TRBJ1-5; no definite D call. Looked up from germline, CDR1 is MNHEY and CDR2 is SVGEGT. CDR3 length: 15 amino acids. Deletions cut 2 bases from V and 0 bases from J, with 8 bases between.

This CDR3 reads CASHRGRDTGELFF. The CDR3, as DNA: TGTGCCAGCCACCGAGGACGAGACACCGGGGAGCTGTTTTTT. The chain joins TRBV28 to TRBJ2-2; unclear D gene. The V and J ends lost 8 bases and 3 bases respectively, with 13 bases between them. The CDR3 has 14 residues. Germline V lookup: CDR1 MDHEN, CDR2 SYDVKM.

To note about this clone: This sample includes further DNA sequences coding for the same CDR3. This chain uses TRBV5-1 with TRBJ1-3; D gene uncertain. Per the germline V gene, CDR1 is SGHRS and CDR2 is YFSETQ. This CDR3 is built from 15 residues. V lost 0 bases to trimming and J lost 0 bases, with 7 bases between them. In DNA form, the CDR3 reads TGCGCCAGCAGCTTGGACGGATCCTCTGGAAACACCATATATTTT. This codes for CASSLDGSSGNTIYF.

The chain has TRBV6-2 or TRBV6-3 and TRBJ1-5; the D is unclear. Germline V CDR1 and CDR2: MNHEY, SVGEGT. CDR3 length: 14 amino acids. The ends were cut back, 4 bases at V and 2 bases at J, with 9 bases in the middle. The chain's CDR3 is CASSSQRGNQPQHF. The DNA for the CDR3 is TGTGCCAGCAGTTCCCAAAGGGGCAATCAGCCCCAGCATTTT.

The chain links TRBV29-1 to TRBJ1-2; D unclear. This CDR3 contains 12 residues. Germline lookup yields CDR1 SQVTM and CDR2 ANQGSEA. Deletions cut 2 bases from V and 6 bases from J, with 10 bases between. CDR3 sequence: CSVEPQSNGYTF. As DNA, the CDR3 is TGCAGCGTTGAACCCCAGTCCAATGGCTACACCTTC.

V gene TRBV27 combines with J gene TRBJ2-1, with 7 bases that match TRBD1. The CDR3 is 15 residues long. The V segment lost 0 bases and the J segment 4 bases; nucleotides outside the gene matches: 3. Germline-derived CDR1 and CDR2 are MNHEY and SMNVEV (reference sequence). The CDR3 is CASSLSRGQYNEQFF. In DNA form, the CDR3 reads TGTGCCAGCAGTTTATCGAGGGGACAGTACAATGAGCAGTTCTTC.

The table lists this clone with a count of one. This chain connects TRBV9 to TRBJ1-5; D gene ambiguous. Germline-derived CDR1 and CDR2 are SGDLS and YYNGEE. The CDR3 covers 15 residues. V was pared by 0 bases and J by 6 bases, with 13 bases between. The CDR3 here is CASSVDPQTTQPQHF. The CDR3 coding sequence is TGTGCCAGCAGCGTAGATCCGCAGACTACTCAGCCCCAGCATTTT.

The chain couples TRBV19 to TRBJ1-6; no definite D call. Germline CDR1 and CDR2: LNHDA and SQIVND (reference sequence). V was clipped by 7 bases and J by 7 bases, with 11 bases between them. The CDR3 consists of 13 residues. The CDR3 bases are TGTGCCAGTACCCCTACAAGCAATTCACCCCTCCACTTT. The encoded protein is CASTPTSNSPLHF.

This clone appeared a single time. This chain joins TRBV4-3 and TRBJ2-1, with 7 bases aligning to TRBD2. The CDR3 is 17 residues long. The germline V gene encodes CDR1 LGHNA and CDR2 YSLEER. V trimming: 4 bases; J trimming: 3 bases; junction bases outside the gene matches: 12. CDR3 sequence (DNA): TGCGCCAGCAGCCCGACCCGAACAAGCGGGAACTACAATGAGCAGTTCTTC. Its protein product is CASSPTRTSGNYNEQFF.